One sample yielded the 19 T cell receptor beta chains listed below, sequenced in a study of PD-L1 blockade in urothelial cancer. Profiling relied on immunoSEQ multiplex PCR, and the TCRdb table lists in-frame clones only, not all of them. The table lists hundreds of clones, about 40% of them singletons. The sequences come from tumor tissue, collected before atezolizumab (anti-PD-L1) treatment. These receptor sequences come from a woman over 75 with urothelial cancer.

Sample share makes this clone medium-sized. The rearrangement uses TRBV11-3 and TRBJ2-3; perhaps TRBD1 as D (6 bases). From germline, CDR1 is SGHNT and CDR2 YENEEA. The CDR3 is 16 amino acids. Trimming pared 0 bases from V and 1 base from J, leaving 11 bases between. As DNA, the CDR3 is TGTGCCAGCAGCTTAGAGGGGGCCCTCGGCACAGATACGCAGTATTTT. It codes for CASSLEGALGTDTQYF.

This clone is a singleton in its sample. The J gene is TRBJ1-5, the V gene TRBV28, with TRBD1 matching over 7 bases. The V segment lost 5 bases and the J segment 3 bases; nucleotides outside the gene matches: 7. This CDR3 comprises 15 residues. The germline gives CDR1 MDHEN, CDR2 SYDVKM. CDR3 in amino acids: CASSPPGQSNQPQHF. DNA of the CDR3: TGTGCCAGCAGTCCCCCGGGACAGTCCAATCAGCCCCAGCATTTT.

This clone was counted a few times. The chain has TRBV11-3 and TRBJ1-5; TRBD1 matches 10 bases. Germline loops: CDR1 SGHNT, CDR2 YENEEA. V gave up 7 bases and J gave up 4 bases; unmatched junction bases: 19. There are 19 residues in the CDR3. CDR3 sequence (DNA): TGTGCCAGCACCAAACACCCGGGACAGGGGACCATAGCAAATCAGCCCCAGCATTTT. This encodes CASTKHPGQGTIANQPQHF.

This clone was seen a handful of times. The rearrangement uses TRBV6-8 and TRBJ1-1; a weak D match, TRBD1 (5 bases). The germline gives CDR1 MNHGY, CDR2 SAAAGT. The CDR3 covers 12 residues. Trimming left V 8 bases short and J 0 bases short, with 7 bases between. The CDR3: CASGALNTEAFF. The DNA of the CDR3 is TGTGCCAGCGGGGCCCTGAACACTGAAGCTTTCTTT.

This clone is labeled medium-sized. The rearrangement uses TRBV11-3 and TRBJ2-1; TRBD2 matches 10 bases. Germline CDR1 is SGHNT and CDR2 is YENEEA. The CDR3 is 15 residues long. V was clipped by 4 bases and J by 7 bases; unmatched bases: 7. CDR3 loop: CASSSSGGGGNEQFF. CDR3 in DNA: TGTGCCAGCAGCTCTAGCGGGGGAGGTGGGAATGAGCAGTTCTTC.

This chain links TRBV6-8 with TRBJ2-2; a possible D gene is TRBD1 (6 bases). Trimming removed 5 bases at V and 3 bases at J, with 25 bases between. The CDR3 spans 19 residues. The germline V gene encodes CDR1 MNHGY and CDR2 SAAAGT. The CDR3 DNA reads TGTGCCAGCAGTCGGCAACAGGGCGCTAATTTTGCTTACACCGGGGAGCTGTTTTTT. Translation: CASSRQQGANFAYTGELFF.

Judged by abundance, this clone is large. The rearrangement uses TRBV28 and TRBJ2-7; 9 bases align to TRBD1. The germline V gene encodes CDR1 MDHEN and CDR2 SYDVKM. The CDR3 extends over 14 amino acids. The J segment lost 2 bases and the V segment lost 4 bases, leaving 3 bases of the junction unmatched. The CDR3 coding sequence is TGTGCCAGCAGTTCGGGACAGGGCACCTACGAGCAGTACTTC. It translates to CASSSGQGTYEQYF.

This clone is deemed large. The V call is TRBV11-3, the J call TRBJ2-7, with 11 bases matching TRBD2. Germline V gene data show CDR1 as SGHNT and CDR2 as YENEEA. The CDR3 has 15 amino acids. V dropped 6 bases and J dropped 6; count of bases not matched to a gene: 10. CDR3 DNA: TGTGCCAGCAGTTCGACGGGACTAGCGGTGGTCGAGCAGTACTTC. Amino acid sequence: CASSSTGLAVVEQYF.

The rearrangement joins TRBV18 to TRBJ1-2, with 8 nucleotides matching TRBD1. In germline, CDR1 is KGHSH, CDR2 LQKENI. This CDR3 has 13 residues. With 2 bases clipped from V and 10 bases from J, the junction kept 6 bases outside the gene matches. DNA of the CDR3: TGTGCCAGCTCACCAGACAGGGGTCAATACTACACCTTC. Translated: CASSPDRGQYYTF.

This clone was counted a single time. Mismatch with germline at one junction end may stem from a read error. The V and J genes are TRBV14 and TRBJ1-2; TRBD1 agrees at 7 bases. Germline CDR1 reads SGHDN; CDR2 reads FVKESK. This CDR3 is built from 14 residues. In DNA, the CDR3 is TGTGCCAGCAGCCGGGGGACAGCTAATTATGGCTACACCTTC. Protein: CASSRGTANYGYTF.

This clone was counted a few times. The V and J genes are TRBV6-8 and TRBJ2-7; 8 positions match TRBD1. Per the germline V gene, CDR1 is MNHGY and CDR2 is SAAAGT. The CDR3 is made up of 14 amino acids. V was clipped by 4 bases and J by 11 bases; unmatched bases: 13. The CDR3 DNA reads as TGTGCCAGCAGTTCGTACAGGGGGTTCAACGTCGAGTACTTC. Its protein product is CASSSYRGFNVEYF.

The chain carries TRBV28 and TRBJ2-1, with TRBD2 as a possible D gene (6 bases). V lost 3 bases to trimming and J lost 0 bases, with 12 bases between them. This CDR3 is built from 16 residues. From germline, CDR1 is MDHEN and CDR2 SYDVKM. The DNA for the CDR3 is TGTGCCAGCAGTTTTGCCTCCGGGGGCTCCTACAATGAGCAGTTCTTC. Amino acids: CASSFASGGSYNEQFF.

This clone has only a few counts. The rearrangement uses TRBV23-1 and TRBJ2-3; 9 nucleotides line up with TRBD1. TRBV23-1 is placed among ORFs of uncertain function. This CDR3 comprises 19 residues. V dropped 4 bases and J dropped 5; count of bases not matched to a gene: 19. The chain's CDR3 is CASSRNRDRAMSPKDTQYF. CDR3 DNA: TGCGCCAGCAGTCGTAACCGGGACAGGGCAATGTCCCCCAAAGATACGCAGTATTTT.

This clone has just a few counts. The CDR3 region has the DNA TGTGCCAGCATCAAAGCGGGTTTCACTGAAGCTTTCTTT. Translated: CASIKAGFTEAFF. The V gene is TRBV28, the J gene TRBJ1-1; D is uncertain. The CDR3 totals 13 residues. CDR1 and CDR2 (germline): MDHEN, SYDVKM. The germline V and J ends were trimmed by 7 bases and 4 bases, with 13 bases remaining between them.

This clone was counted a few times. This chain links TRBV4-1 with TRBJ2-4; no clear D gene. The CDR3 contains 12 residues. Trimming cost V 0 bases and J 7 bases, with 4 bases left between them. The germline CDR1 and CDR2 sequences are MGHRA and YSYEKL. The CDR3 nucleotides read TGCGCCAGCAGCCAAGAGGGTAACATTCAGTACTTC. Its protein is CASSQEGNIQYF.

The V gene is TRBV19, the J gene TRBJ1-1, with D tentatively TRBD1 (6 bases). CDR1 LNHDA and CDR2 SQIVND come from the germline V gene (reference sequence). The CDR3 loop spans 15 amino acids. Trimming pared 7 bases from V and 5 bases from J, leaving 20 bases between. CDR3 region: CASIPGAGATTEAFF. CDR3 nucleotides: TGTGCCAGTATCCCGGGTGCGGGGGCTACGACTGAAGCTTTCTTT.

This clone occurred a few times. The rearrangement links TRBV6-8 to TRBJ2-1; 8 positions match TRBD1. Germline trimming cut 6 bases from V and 7 bases from J; bases unmatched to any gene: 8. The germline CDR1 and CDR2 sequences are MNHGY and SAAAGT. This CDR3 region has 14 residues. The CDR3 DNA is TGTGCCAGCAGAGCCGGGACAGGTGGTAATGAGCAGTTCTTC. It specifies CASRAGTGGNEQFF.

This clone was detected only a few times. This sequence joins TRBV28 and TRBJ1-2; D unclear. V lost 3 bases and J lost 4, with 6 bases in between. Germline V gives CDR1 MDHEN, CDR2 SYDVKM. The CDR3 runs to 12 residues. Here the CDR3 reads CASSLIPYGYTF. CDR3 nucleotide sequence: TGTGCCAGCAGTTTGATCCCCTATGGCTACACCTTC.

In its sample, this clone was seen a few times. The chain employs TRBV14 and TRBJ2-1; D is undetermined. CDR3 size: 16 residues. Per germline, CDR1 SGHDN and CDR2 FVKESK. V was pared by 2 bases and J by 7 bases, with 18 bases between. The chain's CDR3 is CASSQWAKGPRNEQFF. For the CDR3, the DNA is TGTGCCAGCAGCCAATGGGCCAAGGGTCCCAGGAATGAGCAGTTCTTC.